The clone carrying this T cell receptor beta chain has just a few counts. Its antigen is unknown. The sample comes from a study of vaccination and CD4 T cells after COVID-19. Looking at the study overall: Two of the convalescents were Hispanic, and the group consisted of six males and four females. Either a CEFX pool, an HIV-1 Nef pool, or no peptide was added to control cultures.

Overall study findings and caveats: Detection of a median roughly 84% of reactive clones in convalescent patients was confined to the period after vaccination.

The treatment is: approximately 9-day PBMC culture with coronavirus spike peptide pools or control peptides (ViraFEST assay). Cultured CD4+ T cell DNA was sequenced using the Oncomine TCR Beta short-read assay. In this case, cultured CD4+ T cells provided the extracted genomic DNA. TCRdb itself ran the PCR reads through MiXCR, one entry per CDR3 protein. The table shows approximately 17,000 distinct CDR3 sequences, with around 45% occurring only once. Sample: CD4+ T cells from blood, cultured in vitro, taken before SARS-CoV-2 vaccination. The sequence was collected from a human donor who had recovered from COVID-19.

The chain's CDR3 is CASSWRGNTEAFF. CDR3 coding DNA: TGTGCCAGCAGCTGGCGGGGGAACACTGAAGCTTTCTTT. The V call is TRBV7-2, the J call TRBJ1-1; D ambiguous. V gave up 4 bases and J gave up 1 base, with 7 bases separating them. From germline, CDR1 is SGHTA and CDR2 FQGNSA. This CDR3 region has 13 residues.